This T cell receptor (beta chain) was observed in a study of T-cell reconstitution after alpha-beta-depleted transplantation in children. A TCRbeta library incorporating unique molecular identifiers was prepared. TCRdb re-called the PCR reads through MiXCR, storing one row per CDR3 protein. The sample yields approximately 31,000 distinct CDR3 sequences, roughly 6.5% seen once. In regard to this clonotype: The antigen is undetermined.

Germline loops: CDR1 MNHEY, CDR2 SMNVEV (reference sequence). V was pared by 4 bases and J by 6 bases, with 13 bases of the junction left unmatched. The CDR3 loop spans 16 amino acids. Findings and limits, study-wide: Expanded clones from the graft, numbering several hundred, reportedly supplied alpha-beta T cells about two months after transplant. In some patients, recipient T cells and intrathymic progenitors surviving conditioning explained high day-60 diversity. Newly generated T cells supplied most T-cell counts and diversity one year post-transplant.

The sample consisted of peripheral blood, taken 60 days after TCRalphabeta/CD19-depleted stem cell transplant. The genes are TRBV27 and TRBJ2-7; TRBD1 aligns across 9 bases. This clonotype was sampled from a child in the first two years of life who had a stem cell transplant for acute myeloid leukemia, so the T cells may come from the graft donor. CDR3: CASSSPTGGEQGEQYF. The CDR3 DNA reads TGTGCCAGCAGTTCCCCCACAGGGGGCGAACAGGGCGAGCAGTACTTC.